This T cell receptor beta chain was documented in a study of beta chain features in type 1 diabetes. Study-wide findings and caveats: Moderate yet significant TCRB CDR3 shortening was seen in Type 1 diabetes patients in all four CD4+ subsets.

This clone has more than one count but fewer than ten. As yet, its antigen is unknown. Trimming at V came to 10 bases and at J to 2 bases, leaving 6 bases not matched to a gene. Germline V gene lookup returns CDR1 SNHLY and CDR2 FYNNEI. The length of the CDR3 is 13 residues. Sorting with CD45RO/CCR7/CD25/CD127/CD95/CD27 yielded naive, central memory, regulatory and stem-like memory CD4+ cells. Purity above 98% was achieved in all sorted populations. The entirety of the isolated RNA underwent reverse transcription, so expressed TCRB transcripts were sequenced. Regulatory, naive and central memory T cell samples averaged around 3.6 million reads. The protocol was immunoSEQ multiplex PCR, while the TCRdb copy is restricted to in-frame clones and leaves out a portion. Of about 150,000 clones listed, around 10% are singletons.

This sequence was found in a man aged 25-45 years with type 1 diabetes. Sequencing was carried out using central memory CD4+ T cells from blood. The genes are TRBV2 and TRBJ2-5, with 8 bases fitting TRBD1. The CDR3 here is CANARDRQETQYF. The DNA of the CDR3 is TGTGCCAACGCTCGGGACAGGCAAGAGACCCAGTACTTC.